This T cell receptor beta chain was captured by sequencing in a study of blood T cell repertoires in COVID-19. Background on the study: T cells, B-cell-depleted T cells, or PBMCs provided the cDNA or gDNA that served as material.

The CDR3 is made up of 14 amino acids. V lost 9 bases, J lost 2 bases, and 7 bases stayed unmatched. The germline V gene encodes CDR1 MNHEY and CDR2 SVGAGI. Original data processing: Estimation of nucleated cell counts was performed using reference gene primer amplification. Sequencing was performed with immunoSEQ multiplex PCR; in TCRdb, only in-frame clones are kept and a portion is missing. That table is the source of V, J and clone size, and D and trimming were worked out from the DNA. The sample has about 290,000 clones; 89% are singletons. The V and J genes are TRBV6-5 and TRBJ1-3; 7 bases map to TRBD1. The clonotype was recovered from a woman aged 30 to 39 with COVID-19, enrolled during active disease. Sequenced: peripheral blood. The CDR3 DNA sequence: TGTGCCAGTATCGGGACAGTCGCTGGAAACACCATATATTTT. Translating it yields CASIGTVAGNTIYF.